A selection of T cell receptor beta chains follows, all from one sample in a study of T cell responses to AZD1222 COVID-19 vaccine. Some clones are missing from TCRdb's copy, which holds only in-frame ones; the method was immunoSEQ multiplex PCR. Here the sample spans tens of thousands of clones, roughly 88% being singletons. The sample consisted of peripheral blood, taken 28 days after the second AZD1222 dose. The receptor source for this set is an adult who received the AZD1222 COVID-19 vaccine. Both conserved end residues are part of each CDR3.

V gene | CDR3 protein
TRBV2 | CASAREQGSEQYF
TRBV9 | CASSQGMGQVYYGYTF
TRBV6-2/TRBV6-3 | CASSYRLAGANTGELFF
TRBV6-4 | CASRDLLALGYEQYF
TRBV7-8 | CASSLGEKGEQFF
TRBV27 | CASSTSSRQRISSGANVLTF
TRBV6-5 | CASSYSQETQYF
TRBV6-5 | CASRTLRGVNTEAFF
TRBV5-5 | CASSLEGNSNQPQHF
TRBV2 | CASSEIRDEKLFF
TRBV29-1 | CSVGEDYNSPLHF
TRBV14 | CASDSGGANTDTQYF
TRBV20-1 | CSARAEYEQYF
TRBV28 | CASSQDSLYGYTF
TRBV28 | CASSSPGQGAGEKLFF
TRBV11-2 | CASSSQGAGGNTIYF
TRBV6-2/TRBV6-3 | CASSYTTQETQYF
TRBV6-2/TRBV6-3 | CASSYLNTGELFF
TRBV5-1 | CASSLDWQARQYF
TRBV12-3/TRBV12-4 | CASSRGHYEQYF
TRBV24-1 | CATSDPRGDETQYF
TRBV11-2 | CASSSESVHNEQFF
TRBV6-6 | CASSPAGQSRNTIYF
TRBV19 | CASSIVSSGYGYTF
TRBV4-2 | CASSQDITGTGWETQYF
TRBV4-3 | CASSPSDRVAYEQYF
TRBV18 | CASSPPNLQTSGVNEQFF